This T cell receptor (beta chain) was captured by sequencing in a study of CXCR4 blockade with PD-1 therapy in pancreatic cancer. Method: immunoSEQ multiplex PCR; TCRdb's copy keeps in-frame clones and lacks some. The sample has approximately 5,900 clones; about 40% are singletons. This clone is classed as medium-sized. The archived tumor blocks came from patients without neoadjuvant therapy before resection. V was shortened by 0 bases and J by 3 bases, with 15 bases between the two germline ends. The CDR3 loop spans 16 amino acids. Germline loops: CDR1 MNHNS, CDR2 SASEGT. The chain combines TRBV6-1 with TRBJ2-7, with D perhaps TRBD2 (6 bases). The receptor's source is a human donor with pancreatic ductal adenocarcinoma. Source material: tumor tissue. Here the CDR3 reads CASSEAHKGGNYEQYF. DNA for the CDR3: TGTGCCAGCAGTGAAGCGCACAAGGGCGGGAACTACGAGCAGTACTTC.